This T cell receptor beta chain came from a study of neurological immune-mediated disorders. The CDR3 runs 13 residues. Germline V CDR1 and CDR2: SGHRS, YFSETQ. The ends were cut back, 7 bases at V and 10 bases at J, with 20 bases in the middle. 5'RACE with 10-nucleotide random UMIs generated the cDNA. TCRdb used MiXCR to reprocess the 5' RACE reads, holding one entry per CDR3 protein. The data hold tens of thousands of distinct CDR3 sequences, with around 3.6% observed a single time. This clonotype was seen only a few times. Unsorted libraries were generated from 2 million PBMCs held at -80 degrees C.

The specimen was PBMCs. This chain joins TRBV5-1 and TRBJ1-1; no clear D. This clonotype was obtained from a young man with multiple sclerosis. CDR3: CASAISLNGGAFF. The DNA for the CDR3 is TGCGCCAGCGCAATTAGTCTGAACGGAGGAGCTTTCTTT.